A selection of T cell receptor beta chains follows, all from one sample in a study of blood T cells in healthy people across ages. TCRdb re-derived calls from the 5' RACE reads in MiXCR, one entry per CDR3 protein. The sample consists of around 990,000 distinct CDR3 sequences, about 25% of them appearing once. These data also formed part of another study, on T cells of mothers and their children.

The sample comprised blood. The receptors were gathered from a girl aged 2-10 years in good health. CDR3s include the opening cysteine and the closing phenylalanine or tryptophan. D genes are given only for firm matches. Clone size appears in some rows only: once, few, many, or a class for an expanded clone.

J gene	V gene	clone size	D gene	CDR3 protein	CDR3 DNA
TRBJ2-2	TRBV9	NA	TRBD1	CAITDRGNTGELFF	TGTGCCATTACCGACAGGGGGAACACCGGGGAGCTGTTTTTT
TRBJ2-7	TRBV28	NA	NA	CASSLYRWSIEVEQYF	TGTGCCAGCAGTTTATACCGATGGAGTATTGAGGTCGAGCAGTACTTC
TRBJ1-4	TRBV27	NA	NA	CASSYTETNEKLFF	TGTGCCAGCAGTTATACAGAAACTAATGAAAAACTGTTTTTT
TRBJ2-5	TRBV29-1	few	NA	CSAPDAYSQETQYF	TGCAGCGCCCCGGACGCCTATTCTCAAGAGACCCAGTACTTC
TRBJ2-3	TRBV10-3	few	TRBD2	CAIMDRGGADTQYF	TGTGCCATCATGGATCGCGGGGGGGCCGATACGCAGTATTTT
TRBJ2-5	TRBV2	few	NA	CASMGGTQYF	TGTGCCAGCATGGGGGGGACCCAGTACTTC
TRBJ1-5	TRBV6-2/TRBV6-3	few	NA	CASRGGQMSNQPQHF	TGTGCCAGCAGGGGCGGACAGATGAGCAATCAGCCCCAGCATTTT
TRBJ2-7	TRBV28	NA	NA	CASSAADREGEQYF	TGTGCCAGCAGTGCAGCGGACAGGGAGGGCGAGCAGTACTTC
TRBJ1-4	TRBV7-8	NA	NA	CASSLRGGFNEKLFF	TGTGCCAGCAGCTTACGTGGGGGTTTTAATGAAAAACTGTTTTTT
TRBJ1-5	TRBV20-1	NA	NA	CSANPGQSQPQHF	TGCAGTGCCAATCCAGGACAAAGTCAGCCCCAGCATTTT
TRBJ2-3	TRBV29-1	few	NA	CSPVGAFTDTQYF	TGCAGCCCGGTGGGGGCCTTCACAGATACGCAGTATTTT
TRBJ2-1	TRBV5-6	NA	NA	CASSRLTYNEQFF	TGTGCCAGCAGCAGGCTCACCTACAATGAGCAGTTCTTC
TRBJ2-2	TRBV7-9	few	NA	CASSPLITGELFF	TGTGCCAGCAGCCCATTGATAACCGGGGAGCTGTTTTTT
TRBJ1-1	TRBV6-5	NA	NA	CASSSSWYGPEAFF	TGTGCCAGCAGTTCAAGTTGGTATGGCCCTGAAGCTTTCTTT
TRBJ2-7	TRBV7-9	NA	NA	CASSLGGLAKTYEQYF	TGTGCCAGCAGCTTAGGAGGCCTAGCTAAAACCTACGAGCAGTACTTC
TRBJ2-1	TRBV20-1	few	NA	CSAGQGILNEQFF	TGCAGTGCGGGCCAGGGTATATTGAATGAGCAGTTCTTC
TRBJ1-2	TRBV7-3	NA	NA	CASSLEVWPGDYGYTF	TGTGCCAGCAGCTTAGAGGTGTGGCCGGGGGACTATGGCTACACCTTC
TRBJ2-5	TRBV20-1	NA	NA	CSARDWAWETQYF	TGCAGTGCTAGAGATTGGGCCTGGGAGACCCAGTACTTC
TRBJ2-1	TRBV10-3	few	NA	CAISGTSTGRQDEQFF	TGTGCCATCAGTGGGACTTCAACGGGGCGCCAAGATGAGCAGTTCTTC
TRBJ2-5	TRBV28	few	TRBD1	CASAPYRGHETQYF	TGTGCCAGCGCACCGTACAGGGGGCATGAGACCCAGTACTTC
TRBJ2-1	TRBV7-3	NA	NA	CASSQDGRSHNEQFF	TGTGCCAGCAGCCAAGACGGGAGATCACACAATGAGCAGTTCTTC
TRBJ2-3	TRBV7-2	few	NA	CASTRGLGTDTQYF	TGTGCCAGCACCCGAGGGTTAGGCACAGATACGCAGTATTTT
TRBJ2-5	TRBV6-6	NA	TRBD1	CATGTGGGETQYF	TGTGCCACCGGGACAGGGGGAGGGGAGACCCAGTACTTC
TRBJ2-1	TRBV27	NA	TRBD1	CASSFTGVSGNEQFF	TGTGCCAGCAGTTTTACAGGGGTTTCAGGGAATGAGCAGTTCTTC
TRBJ2-1	TRBV12-3/TRBV12-4	NA	NA	CASSPTGPSSYNEQFF	TGTGCCAGCAGCCCAACAGGCCCGAGCTCCTACAATGAGCAGTTCTTC
TRBJ2-7	TRBV4-1	few	NA	CASSQGSDYEQYF	TGCGCCAGCAGCCAAGGTTCTGACTACGAGCAGTACTTC
TRBJ2-4	TRBV27	NA	TRBD1	CASSWTGTKNIQYF	TGTGCCAGCAGTTGGACAGGGACCAAAAACATTCAGTACTTC
TRBJ1-4	TRBV2	few	NA	CASRAPISTNEKLFF	TGTGCCAGCAGGGCCCCTATTTCAACTAATGAAAAACTGTTTTTT
TRBJ2-7	TRBV24-1	few	NA	CATRDSSSYEQYF	TGTGCCACCAGGGACTCTAGCTCCTACGAGCAGTACTTC
TRBJ2-1	TRBV9	NA	NA	CASSVDAGRRFDEQFF	TGTGCCAGCAGCGTAGATGCGGGGAGAAGGTTCGATGAGCAGTTCTTC
TRBJ1-2	TRBV20-1	few	NA	CSAADPATVYGYTF	TGCAGTGCTGCCGATCCAGCGACAGTCTATGGCTACACCTTC
TRBJ2-1	TRBV7-9	NA	TRBD1	CASSLLGRQGEYNEQFF	TGTGCCAGCAGCCTTCTTGGAAGACAGGGGGAATACAATGAGCAGTTCTTC
TRBJ2-7	TRBV16	NA	NA	CASSQSWVATYEQYF	TGTGCCAGCAGCCAATCTTGGGTGGCTACCTACGAGCAGTACTTC
TRBJ2-3	TRBV12-3/TRBV12-4	NA	NA	CASSRSDTLTDTQYF	TGTGCCAGCAGTCGTTCGGACACCCTTACAGATACGCAGTATTTT
TRBJ1-2	TRBV20-1	few	NA	CSAPVQGNISYTF	TGCAGTGCGCCGGTGCAAGGGAATATTAGCTACACCTTC
TRBJ1-4	TRBV6-5	NA	NA	CASSYSIRPAINEKLFF	TGTGCCAGCAGTTACTCCATAAGACCAGCGATTAATGAAAAACTGTTTTTT
TRBJ2-7	TRBV7-9	NA	NA	CASSFTRTGSEQYF	TGTGCCAGCAGCTTCACCAGGACGGGTAGTGAGCAGTACTTC
TRBJ2-7	TRBV6-1	NA	TRBD1	CASSSQGNEQYF	TGTGCCAGCAGTTCACAGGGGAACGAGCAGTACTTC
TRBJ2-7	TRBV7-9	NA	NA	CASSLVLGHYEQYF	TGTGCCAGCAGCTTAGTTCTTGGCCACTACGAGCAGTACTTC
TRBJ1-2	TRBV29-1	NA	NA	CSAGLDSLTF	TGCAGCGCCGGCTTAGACAGCCTCACCTTC
TRBJ2-7	TRBV28	NA	NA	CASSLPRQAQYF	TGTGCCAGCAGTCTCCCCAGACAGGCACAGTACTTC
TRBJ2-7	TRBV9	NA	NA	CASSYDGGEQYF	TGTGCCAGCAGCTACGACGGGGGCGAGCAGTACTTC
TRBJ1-6	TRBV20-1	NA	NA	CSARGQASSYNSPLHF	TGCAGTGCTAGAGGACAGGCAAGCTCCTATAATTCACCCCTCCACTTT
TRBJ2-5	TRBV4-2	few	NA	CASSLYVTETQYF	TGTGCCAGCAGCCTCTACGTGACGGAGACCCAGTACTTC
TRBJ1-1	TRBV20-1	few	NA	CSALGRRNTEAFF	TGCAGTGCCTTGGGACGGAGGAACACTGAAGCTTTCTTT
TRBJ1-2	TRBV29-1	NA	TRBD1	CSALQGANYGYTF	TGCAGCGCACTACAGGGGGCAAACTATGGCTACACCTTC
TRBJ2-7	TRBV7-6	few	NA	CASSLSEQGNEQYF	TGTGCCAGCAGCTTATCCGAACAGGGTAACGAGCAGTACTTC
TRBJ2-1	TRBV7-3	few	TRBD2	CASSFLSGRPENEQFF	TGTGCCAGCAGCTTCCTTAGCGGGAGGCCGGAGAATGAGCAGTTCTTC
TRBJ1-2	TRBV6-6	NA	NA	CASKSRPSYGYTF	TGTGCCAGCAAATCCCGTCCGTCCTATGGCTACACCTTC
TRBJ2-7	TRBV9	few	NA	CASSAAGSSYEQYF	TGTGCCAGCAGCGCGGCAGGGAGCTCCTACGAGCAGTACTTC
TRBJ2-1	TRBV7-2	few	NA	CASTFITGRGLRFYNEQFF	TGTGCCTCTACTTTTATCACAGGTCGAGGGTTGCGGTTTTACAATGAGCAGTTCTTC